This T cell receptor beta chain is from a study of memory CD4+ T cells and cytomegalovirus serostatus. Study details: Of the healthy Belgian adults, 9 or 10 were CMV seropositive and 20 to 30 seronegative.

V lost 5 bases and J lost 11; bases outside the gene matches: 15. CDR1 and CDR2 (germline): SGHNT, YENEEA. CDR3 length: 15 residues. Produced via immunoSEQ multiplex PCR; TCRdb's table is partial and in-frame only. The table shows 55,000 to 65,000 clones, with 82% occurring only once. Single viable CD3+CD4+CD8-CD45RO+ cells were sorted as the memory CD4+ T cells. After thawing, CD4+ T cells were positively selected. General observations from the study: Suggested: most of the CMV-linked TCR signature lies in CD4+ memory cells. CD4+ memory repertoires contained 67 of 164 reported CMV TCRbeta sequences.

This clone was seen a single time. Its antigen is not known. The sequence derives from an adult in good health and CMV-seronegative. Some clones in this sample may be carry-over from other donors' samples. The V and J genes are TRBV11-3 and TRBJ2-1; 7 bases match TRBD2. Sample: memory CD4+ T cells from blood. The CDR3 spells CASSDTGGSYKKQFF. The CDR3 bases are TGTGCCAGCAGCGACACAGGCGGGAGTTATAAGAAGCAGTTCTTC. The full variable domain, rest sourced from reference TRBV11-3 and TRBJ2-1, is EAGVVQSPRYKIIEKKQPVAFWCNPISGHNTLYWYLQNLGQGPELLIRYENEEAVDDSQLPKDRFSAERLKGVDSTLKIQPAELGDSAVYLCASSDTGGSYKKQFFGPGTRLTVL.